Below are 3 T cell receptor beta chains sequenced from a single sample in a study of T cell responses to AZD1222 COVID-19 vaccine. Clones were sequenced by immunoSEQ multiplex PCR, and TCRdb holds only the in-frame ones, with some missing. The sample records about 90,000 clones, around 90% being singletons. The specimen comprised peripheral blood, sampled on day 0 of AZD1222 vaccination. These TCRs come from an adult in good health.

V and J are TRBV2 and TRBJ1-4; D uncertain. This CDR3 has 15 amino acids. The ends were cut back, 7 bases at V and 0 bases at J, with 12 bases in the middle. Germline CDR1 is SNHLY and CDR2 is FYNNEI. CDR3 protein: CASTLYTSTNEKLFF. The CDR3 nucleotides are TGTGCCAGCACCCTATACACGTCAACTAATGAAAAACTGTTTTTT.

Only a few counts were recorded for this clone. The genes are TRBV24-1 and TRBJ1-2; 7 nucleotides agree with TRBD1. The CDR3 is 15 amino acids. V was pared by 2 bases and J by 8 bases, with 10 bases of the junction left unmatched. Looked up from germline, CDR1 is KGHDR and CDR2 is SFDVKD. The CDR3 region is CATSDSYTGVGGYTF. The CDR3 DNA is TGTGCCACCAGTGATTCTTATACAGGGGTTGGAGGCTACACCTTC.

The J gene is TRBJ1-6, the V gene TRBV3-1 (or the pseudogene TRBV3-2); the D is unclear. V lost 1 base and J lost 7, with 5 bases in between. Looked up from germline, CDR1 is LGHDT and CDR2 is YNNKEL (reference sequence). CDR3 length: 13 amino acids. The CDR3 sequence: CASSQVTNSPLHF. The CDR3 nucleotides read TGTGCCAGCAGCCAAGTCACAAATTCACCCCTCCACTTT.